Sequencing of this T cell receptor beta chain was carried out in a study of T cells in Graves' hyperthyroidism and ophthalmopathy. This CDR3 spans 16 amino acids. Germline CDR1 MNHEY, CDR2 SVGEGT. Trimming took 0 bases from V and 8 from J; bases not matched to a gene: 6. The investigators amplified TCR beta CDR3 regions from RNA transcripts. The HTBI primer set drove a first-round RT-PCR of the TCR CDR3. TCRdb fed the multiplex PCR reads into MiXCR, producing one record per CDR3 protein. The sample contains some 580,000 distinct CDR3 sequences, more than 15% of which appear only once. This clonotype has a single count. A much larger clone lies one base from this, so it may be a read error.

This TCR came from a woman in her forties with Graves' ophthalmopathy. The specimen was blood. The genes are TRBV6-2 or TRBV6-3 and TRBJ2-1; TRBD2 aligns across 11 bases. The CDR3: CASSYSGTSGVDEQFF. Written as DNA, the CDR3 is TGTGCCAGCAGTTACTCCGGGACTAGCGGTGTCGATGAGCAGTTCTTC.